These 12 T cell receptor beta chains share one sample of origin, sequenced in a study of shared clonotypes between healthy human individuals. The method was immunoSEQ multiplex PCR; TCRdb's version includes in-frame clones alone and lacks a portion of them. This table has about 1 million clones, about 75% appearing once. Material: memory CD4+ T cells sorted from blood. Subset given: CD45RA-negative fraction. The receptors were sampled from a man in his late teens or twenties in good health.

The chain employs TRBV6-6 and TRBJ2-7, with 7 bases fitting TRBD1. This CDR3 is 15 amino acids long. CDR1 MNHNY and CDR2 SVGAGI come from the germline V gene (reference sequence). Losses at the gene ends were 6 bases for V and 6 bases for J; bases not matched to a gene: 14. CDR3 in DNA: TGTGCCAGCAGCAACCGCGACAGGGTGGGCCCCGAGCAGTACTTC. Residues: CASSNRDRVGPEQYF.

This clone was seen once. At the DNA level, this CDR3 is encoded by other sequences in the same sample as well. The chain recombines TRBV6-6 with TRBJ2-7; D uncertain. The germline gives CDR1 MNHNY, CDR2 SVGAGI (reference sequence). V was trimmed by 5 bases and J by 2 bases, leaving 13 bases between them. The CDR3 is 14 residues long. The CDR3 bases are TGTGCCAGCAGTCCGTGGACCGATACCTACGAGCAGTACTTC. Translation gives CASSPWTDTYEQYF.

The chain joins TRBV6-1 to TRBJ2-7; D is ambiguous. Germline lookup yields CDR1 MNHNS and CDR2 SASEGT. The CDR3 runs 11 residues. Trimming took off 4 bases at V and 3 bases at J, with 4 bases between the two ends. The CDR3 spells CASSVLYEQYF. CDR3 coding DNA: TGTGCCAGCAGTGTCCTCTACGAGCAGTACTTC.

This clone has just a few counts. The chain employs TRBV15 and TRBJ2-1; no clear D gene. Germline values: CDR1 LNHNV, CDR2 YYDKDF (reference sequence). This CDR3 region has 14 residues. Between the trimmed V and J ends, which lost 0 bases and 7 bases, there was a span of 10 bases. The CDR3 reads CATSRESPVNEQFF. CDR3 sequence (DNA): TGTGCCACCAGCAGAGAATCTCCGGTTAATGAGCAGTTCTTC.

Comments on this clone: The same CDR3 can be traced to other DNA sequences in this sample. The V and J genes are TRBV27 and TRBJ2-5, with D uncertain. This CDR3 region has 13 residues. CDR1 is MNHEY, CDR2 SMNVEV, per germline (reference sequence). V lost 0 bases and J lost 2, with 4 bases in between. The DNA of the CDR3 is TGTGCCAGCAGTTTATCGGGACAAGAGACCCAGTACTTC. It encodes CASSLSGQETQYF.

This clone was seen repeatedly, ten times or more. The rearrangement joins TRBV28 to TRBJ1-1; D possibly corresponds to TRBD1 (5 bases). Germline CDR1 reads MDHEN; CDR2 reads SYDVKM. The CDR3 runs 14 residues. V gave up 5 bases and J gave up 0 bases, with 10 bases separating them. The CDR3 loop reads CASSVAGLNTEAFF. CDR3 DNA: TGTGCCAGCAGTGTTGCAGGGCTGAACACTGAAGCTTTCTTT.

This clone was observed at least ten times. The chain links TRBV11-3 to TRBJ2-2, with TRBD1 identical over 8 bases. Germline CDR1 SGHNT, CDR2 YENEEA. V gave up 0 bases and J gave up 4 bases; unmatched junction bases: 1. This CDR3 spans 15 amino acids. CDR3 sequence: CASSLETGGTGELFF. For the CDR3, the DNA is TGTGCCAGCAGCTTAGAAACAGGGGGCACCGGGGAGCTGTTTTTT.

This rearrangement joins TRBV5-1 to TRBJ1-2; D is perhaps TRBD1 (6 bases). V dropped 4 bases and J dropped 8 bases, with 15 bases sitting between them. The CDR3 runs to 13 residues. CDR1 is SGHRS and CDR2 is YFSETQ in the germline V gene. The CDR3 bases are TGCGCCAGCAGCATTTCAGGGGAAGGAGGCTACACCTTC. It codes for CASSISGEGGYTF.

The rearrangement uses TRBV9 and TRBJ2-5; D remains ambiguous. The V end was cut by 0 bases, the J end by 1 base, with 7 bases between. Germline values: CDR1 SGDLS, CDR2 YYNGEE. The CDR3 has 14 residues. CDR3 nucleotide sequence: TGTGCCAGCAGCGTAGGATCGGGCCAAGAGACCCAGTACTTC. It yields the protein CASSVGSGQETQYF.

The J gene is TRBJ2-3, the V gene TRBV10-3; 12 nucleotides line up with TRBD2. V lost 6 bases, J lost 14 bases, and 6 bases stayed unmatched. Germline values: CDR1 ENHRY, CDR2 SYGVKD. The CDR3 extends over 12 amino acids. CDR3 DNA sequence: TGTGCCATCAGGGCTAGCGGGGGGGAATGGTATTTT. It specifies CAIRASGGEWYF.

The gene calls are TRBV6-1 and TRBJ2-1; 8 bases line up with TRBD1. Germline assignment: CDR1 MNHNS and CDR2 SASEGT. J gave up 10 bases and V 8 bases, and 13 bases lay outside the gene matches. The CDR3 is 14 amino acids. CDR3 sequence: CASHDTDRGWEQFF. In DNA, the CDR3 is TGTGCCAGCCACGACACCGACAGGGGATGGGAGCAGTTCTTC.

The chain carries TRBV4-1 and TRBJ1-4; TRBD1 agrees at 7 bases. The CDR3 loop spans 16 amino acids. The trim removed 4 bases at V and 4 bases at J, leaving 9 bases unmatched. The V gene's germline CDR1 is MGHRA and CDR2 YSYEKL. CDR3 DNA: TGCGCCAGCAGCCGTTTAGGGACAGCAAATAATGAAAAACTGTTTTTT. Translating it yields CASSRLGTANNEKLFF.